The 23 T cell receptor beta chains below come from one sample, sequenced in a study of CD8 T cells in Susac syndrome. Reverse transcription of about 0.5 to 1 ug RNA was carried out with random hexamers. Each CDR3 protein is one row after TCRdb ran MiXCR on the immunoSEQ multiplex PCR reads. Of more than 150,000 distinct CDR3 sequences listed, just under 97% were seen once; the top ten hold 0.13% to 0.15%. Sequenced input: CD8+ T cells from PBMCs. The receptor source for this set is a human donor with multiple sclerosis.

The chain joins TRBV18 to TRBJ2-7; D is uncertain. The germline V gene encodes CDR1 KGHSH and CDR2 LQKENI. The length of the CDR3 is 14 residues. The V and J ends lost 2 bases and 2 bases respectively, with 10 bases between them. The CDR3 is CASSPSPKPYEQYV. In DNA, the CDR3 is TGTGCCAGCTCACCAAGTCCAAAACCCTACGAGCAGTACGTC.

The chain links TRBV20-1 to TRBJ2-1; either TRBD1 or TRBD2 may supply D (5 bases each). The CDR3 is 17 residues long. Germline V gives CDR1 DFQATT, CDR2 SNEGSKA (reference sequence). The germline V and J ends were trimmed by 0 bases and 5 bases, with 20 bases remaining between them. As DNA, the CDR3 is TGCAGTGCTAGAGACCACCGGGACCCTCGCCCCAACAATGAGCAGTTCTTC. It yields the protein CSARDHRDPRPNNEQFF.

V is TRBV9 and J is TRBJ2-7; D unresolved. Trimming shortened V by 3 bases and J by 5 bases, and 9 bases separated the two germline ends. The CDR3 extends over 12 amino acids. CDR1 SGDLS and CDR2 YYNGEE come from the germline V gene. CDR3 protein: CASSGSDHEQYF. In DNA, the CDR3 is TGTGCCAGCAGCGGGTCCGACCACGAGCAGTACTTC.

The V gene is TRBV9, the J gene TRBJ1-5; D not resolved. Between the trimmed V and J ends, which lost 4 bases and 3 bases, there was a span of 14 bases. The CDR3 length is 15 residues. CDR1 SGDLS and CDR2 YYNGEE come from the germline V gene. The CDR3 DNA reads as TGTGCCAGCAGCCCGGGCCCATTCAACAATCAGCCCCAGCATTTT. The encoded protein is CASSPGPFNNQPQHF.

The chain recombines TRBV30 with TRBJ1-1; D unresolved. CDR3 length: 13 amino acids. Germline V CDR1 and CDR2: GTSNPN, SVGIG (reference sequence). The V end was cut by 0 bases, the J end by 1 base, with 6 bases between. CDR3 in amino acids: CAWSVRGNTEAFF. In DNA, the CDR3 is TGTGCCTGGAGTGTACGGGGGAACACTGAAGCTTTCTTT.

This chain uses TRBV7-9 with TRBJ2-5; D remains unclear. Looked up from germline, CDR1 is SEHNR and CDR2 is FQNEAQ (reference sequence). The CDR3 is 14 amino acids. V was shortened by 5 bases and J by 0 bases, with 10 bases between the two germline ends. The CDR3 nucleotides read TGTGCCAGCAGCCCCGATCGGTACCAAGAGACCCAGTACTTC. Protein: CASSPDRYQETQYF.

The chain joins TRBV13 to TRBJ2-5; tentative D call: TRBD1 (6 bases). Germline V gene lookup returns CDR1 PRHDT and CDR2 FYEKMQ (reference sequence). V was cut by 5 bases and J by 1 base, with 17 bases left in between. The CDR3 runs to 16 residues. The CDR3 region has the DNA TGTGCCAGCAGCCCCCGACAGGAATCCTCCCAAGAGACCCAGTACTTC. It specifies CASSPRQESSQETQYF.

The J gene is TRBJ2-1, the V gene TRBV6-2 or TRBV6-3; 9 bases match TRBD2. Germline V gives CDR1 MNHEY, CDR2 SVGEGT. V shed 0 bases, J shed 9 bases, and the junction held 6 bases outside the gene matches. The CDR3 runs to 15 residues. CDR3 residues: CASSYSGGGAIEQFF. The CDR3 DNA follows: TGTGCCAGCAGTTACTCGGGCGGGGGGGCCATTGAGCAGTTCTTC.

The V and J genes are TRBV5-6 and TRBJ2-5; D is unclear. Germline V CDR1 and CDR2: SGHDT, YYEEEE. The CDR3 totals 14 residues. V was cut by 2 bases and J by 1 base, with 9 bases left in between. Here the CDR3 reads CASSFQVSQETQYF. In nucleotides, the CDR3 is TGTGCCAGCAGCTTCCAGGTCAGCCAAGAGACCCAGTACTTC.

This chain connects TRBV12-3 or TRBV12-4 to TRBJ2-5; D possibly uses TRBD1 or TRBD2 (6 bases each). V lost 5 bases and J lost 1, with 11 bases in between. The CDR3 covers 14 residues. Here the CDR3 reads CASSTRGPQETQYF. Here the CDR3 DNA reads TGTGCCAGCAGTACCCGGGGGCCCCAAGAGACCCAGTACTTC.

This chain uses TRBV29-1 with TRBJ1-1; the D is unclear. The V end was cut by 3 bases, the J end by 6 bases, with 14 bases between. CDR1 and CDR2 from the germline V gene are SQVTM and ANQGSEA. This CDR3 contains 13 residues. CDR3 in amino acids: CSVELAIHAEAFF. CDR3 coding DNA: TGCAGCGTTGAGTTGGCAATTCACGCTGAAGCTTTCTTT.

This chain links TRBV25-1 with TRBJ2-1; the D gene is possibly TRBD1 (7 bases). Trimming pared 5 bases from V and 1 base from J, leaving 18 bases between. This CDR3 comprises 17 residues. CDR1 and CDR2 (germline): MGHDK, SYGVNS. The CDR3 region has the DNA TGTGCCAGCAGTCCACCCGGCGGGGACAGATCCTACAATGAGCAGTTCTTC. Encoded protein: CASSPPGGDRSYNEQFF.

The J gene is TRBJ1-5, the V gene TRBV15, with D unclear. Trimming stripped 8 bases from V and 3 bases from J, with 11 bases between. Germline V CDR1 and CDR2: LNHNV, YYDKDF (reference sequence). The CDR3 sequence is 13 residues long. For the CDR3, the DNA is TGTGCCACCGGCGACTTCAACAATCAGCCCCAGCATTTT. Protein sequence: CATGDFNNQPQHF.

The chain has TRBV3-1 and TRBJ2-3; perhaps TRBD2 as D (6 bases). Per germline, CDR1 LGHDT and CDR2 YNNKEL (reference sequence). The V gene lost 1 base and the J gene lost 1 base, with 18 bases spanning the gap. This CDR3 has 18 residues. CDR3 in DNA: TGTGCCAGCAGCCAAGGTCTCCCTTTCGCGGGGCGCACAGATACGCAGTATTTT. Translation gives CASSQGLPFAGRTDTQYF.

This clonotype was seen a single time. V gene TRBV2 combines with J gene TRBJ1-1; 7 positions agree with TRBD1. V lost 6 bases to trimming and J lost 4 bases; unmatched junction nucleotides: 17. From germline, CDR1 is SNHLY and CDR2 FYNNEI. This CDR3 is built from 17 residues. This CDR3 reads CASSVSYTGVLFTEAFF. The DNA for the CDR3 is TGTGCCAGCAGCGTGAGCTATACAGGGGTCTTGTTCACTGAAGCTTTCTTT.

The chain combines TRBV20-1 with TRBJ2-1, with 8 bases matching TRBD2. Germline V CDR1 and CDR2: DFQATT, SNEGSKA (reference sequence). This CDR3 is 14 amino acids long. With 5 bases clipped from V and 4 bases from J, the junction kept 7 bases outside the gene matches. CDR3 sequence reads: CSAVWERGYNEQFF. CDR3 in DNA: TGCAGTGCTGTCTGGGAGCGGGGGTACAATGAGCAGTTCTTC.

CDR3 sequence: CASSLGGQGSSYNEQFF. CDR3 DNA: TGCGCCAGCAGCTTGGGAGGACAGGGTTCTTCCTACAATGAGCAGTTCTTC. The rearrangement joins TRBV5-1 to TRBJ2-1; 8 bases map to TRBD1. The germline V gene has CDR1 SGHRS and CDR2 YFSETQ. This CDR3 region has 17 residues. V lost 0 bases to trimming and J lost 1 base; unmatched junction nucleotides: 6.

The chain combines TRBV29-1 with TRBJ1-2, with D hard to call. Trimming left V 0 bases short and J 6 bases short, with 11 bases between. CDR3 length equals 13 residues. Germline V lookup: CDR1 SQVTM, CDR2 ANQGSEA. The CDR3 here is CSVEDGGRDGYTF. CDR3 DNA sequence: TGCAGCGTTGAAGATGGTGGAAGGGATGGCTACACCTTC.

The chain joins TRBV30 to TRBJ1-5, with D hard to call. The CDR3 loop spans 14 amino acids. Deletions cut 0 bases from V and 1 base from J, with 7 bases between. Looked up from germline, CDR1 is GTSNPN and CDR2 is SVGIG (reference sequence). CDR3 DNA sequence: TGTGCCTGGAGTGTATATGGGAGCAATCAGCCCCAGCATTTT. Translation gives CAWSVYGSNQPQHF.

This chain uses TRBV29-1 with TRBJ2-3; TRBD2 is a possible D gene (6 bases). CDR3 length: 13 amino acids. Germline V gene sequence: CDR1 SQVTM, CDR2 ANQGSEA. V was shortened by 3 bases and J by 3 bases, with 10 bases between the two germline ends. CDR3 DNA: TGCAGCGTTGAGGGACTCGATACAGATACGCAGTATTTT. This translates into CSVEGLDTDTQYF.

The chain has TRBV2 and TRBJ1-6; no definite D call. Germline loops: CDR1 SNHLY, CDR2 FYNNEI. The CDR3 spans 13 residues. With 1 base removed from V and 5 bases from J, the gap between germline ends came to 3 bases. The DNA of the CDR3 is TGTGCCAGCAGTGAAGGGGATAATTCACCCCTCCACTTT. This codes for CASSEGDNSPLHF.

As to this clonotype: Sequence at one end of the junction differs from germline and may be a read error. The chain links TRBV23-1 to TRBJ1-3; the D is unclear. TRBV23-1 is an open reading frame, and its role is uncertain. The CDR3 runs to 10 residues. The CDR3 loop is CASLRLGIGF. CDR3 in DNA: TGCGCCAGCCTCCGGTTGGGGATTGGATTT.

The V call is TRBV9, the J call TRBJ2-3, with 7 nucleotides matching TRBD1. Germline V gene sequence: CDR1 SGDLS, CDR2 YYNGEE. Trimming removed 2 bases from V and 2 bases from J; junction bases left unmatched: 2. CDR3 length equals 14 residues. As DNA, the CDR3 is TGTGCCAGCAGCGTGAGGGGGCCCACAGATACGCAGTATTTT. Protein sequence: CASSVRGPTDTQYF. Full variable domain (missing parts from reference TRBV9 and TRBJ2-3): DSGVTQTPKHLITATGQRVTLRCSPRSGDLSVYWYQQSLDQGLQFLIQYYNGEERAKGNILERFSAQQFPDLHSELNLSSLELGDSALYFCASSVRGPTDTQYFGPGTRLTVL.